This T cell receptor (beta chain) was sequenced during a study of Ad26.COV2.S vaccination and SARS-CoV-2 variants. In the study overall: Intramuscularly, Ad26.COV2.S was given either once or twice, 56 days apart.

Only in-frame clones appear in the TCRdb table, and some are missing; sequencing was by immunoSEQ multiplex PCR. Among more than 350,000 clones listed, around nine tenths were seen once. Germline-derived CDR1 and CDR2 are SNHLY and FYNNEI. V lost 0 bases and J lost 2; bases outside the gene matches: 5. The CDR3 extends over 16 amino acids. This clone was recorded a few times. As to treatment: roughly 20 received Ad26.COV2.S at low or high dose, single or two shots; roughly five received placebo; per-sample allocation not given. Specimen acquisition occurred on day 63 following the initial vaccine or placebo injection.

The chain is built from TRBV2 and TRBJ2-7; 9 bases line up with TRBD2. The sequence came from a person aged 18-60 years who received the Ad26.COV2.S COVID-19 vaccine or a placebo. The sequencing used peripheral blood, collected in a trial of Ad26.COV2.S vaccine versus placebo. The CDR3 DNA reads TGTGCCAGCAGTGAAGCGCCTAGCGGGACCCCCTACGAGCAGTACTTC. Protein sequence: CASSEAPSGTPYEQYF.